These 13 T cell receptor beta chains were sequenced from one sample in a study of blood T cells in healthy people across ages. Using a J-beta primer mix together with a sample-barcoded 5' primer, a second PCR was run for roughly 7 to 12 cycles. TCRdb reanalysed the 5' RACE reads using MiXCR and keeps one entry per CDR3 protein. The table shows 710,000 or so distinct CDR3 sequences, with over 20% occurring only once. The specimen was blood. Source of these receptors: a man between 70 and 80 years old in good health.

Only a few counts were recorded for this clonotype. This chain uses TRBV20-1 with TRBJ2-5, with TRBD1 matching over 8 bases. The germline V gene has CDR1 DFQATT and CDR2 SNEGSKA (reference sequence). J lost 2 bases, V lost 1 base, and 6 bases had no gene match. CDR3 length equals 15 residues. CDR3 sequence (DNA): TGCAGTGCTAGAGGGGGGGACAGGCCTCAAGAGACCCAGTACTTC. Amino acids: CSARGGDRPQETQYF.

Many counts were recorded for this clonotype. J is TRBJ1-4 and V is TRBV14, with D tentatively TRBD1 (6 bases). The CDR3 runs to 14 residues. The germline V gene encodes CDR1 SGHDN and CDR2 FVKESK. Deletions cut 0 bases from V and 10 bases from J, with 12 bases between. This CDR3 is CASSQEQGMGKLFF. The CDR3 DNA reads as TGTGCCAGCAGCCAAGAGCAGGGGATGGGAAAACTGTTTTTT. The full variable domain, its missing parts supplied by reference TRBV14 and TRBJ1-4, is EAGVTQFPSHSVIEKGQTVTLRCDPISGHDNLYWYRRVMGKEIKFLLHFVKESKQDESGMPNNRFLAERTGGTYSTLKVQPAELEDSGVYFCASSQEQGMGKLFFGSGTQLSVL.

This chain uses TRBV7-9 with TRBJ2-5, with D perhaps TRBD2 (6 bases). The V end was cut by 1 base, the J end by 2 bases, with 11 bases between. This CDR3 is built from 15 residues. Germline V gene sequence: CDR1 SEHNR, CDR2 FQNEAQ (reference sequence). The CDR3 DNA sequence: TGTGCCAGCAGCTTAGGGAGGGCAGGGCAAGAGACCCAGTACTTC. This codes for CASSLGRAGQETQYF.

This clonotype was counted many times. The gene calls are TRBV7-8 and TRBJ1-4, with a tentative D call TRBD1 (5 bases). Trimming took 3 bases from V and 4 from J, leaving 9 bases between them. The CDR3 runs to 14 residues. Germline CDR1 SGHVS, CDR2 FQNEAQ. The CDR3 loop reads CASSLGQDNEKLFF. CDR3 sequence (DNA): TGTGCCAGCAGCTTGGGGCAGGATAATGAAAAACTGTTTTTT.

The rearrangement uses TRBV5-1 and TRBJ2-7; the match to TRBD1 covers 10 bases. There are 14 residues in the CDR3. CDR1 is SGHRS and CDR2 is YFSETQ in the germline V gene. The V and J ends lost 3 bases and 2 bases, in that order; junction bases with no gene match: 2. The CDR3 spells CASSWDRGPYEQYF. The DNA for the CDR3 is TGCGCCAGCAGCTGGGACAGGGGCCCCTACGAGCAGTACTTC.

About this clonotype: A much bigger clone sits one base away, suggesting this may be a read error. The chain recombines TRBV12-3 or TRBV12-4 with TRBJ2-3, with 8 bases fitting TRBD2. With 5 bases clipped from V and 2 bases from J, the junction kept 12 bases outside the gene matches. The CDR3 covers 17 residues. The DNA for the CDR3 is TGTGCCAGCAGTCTGGAACCGGGACTAGGTAACACAGATACGCAGTATTTT. Translating it yields CASSLEPGLGNTDTQYF.

Turning to this clonotype: An end of the junction differs from the germline gene, which may be a read error. This chain links TRBV5-1 with TRBJ2-2; 7 nucleotides line up with TRBD2. This CDR3 comprises 13 residues. Germline values: CDR1 SGHRS, CDR2 YFSETQ. CDR3 amino acids: CASGAGNTGEQFF. For the CDR3, the DNA is TGCGCCAGTGGAGCGGGGAACACCGGGGAGCAGTTTTTT.

The sample holds many counts of this clonotype. The genes are TRBV7-6 and TRBJ2-1; a weak D match, TRBD1 (6 bases). The CDR3 totals 14 residues. Germline V lookup: CDR1 SGHVS, CDR2 FNYEAQ. V lost 5 bases to trimming and J lost 3 bases, with 11 bases between them. This CDR3 is CASSPTQGYNEQFF. The CDR3, as DNA: TGTGCCAGCAGCCCAACACAGGGCTACAATGAGCAGTTCTTC.

This clonotype was counted only a few times. This sequence joins TRBV6-5 and TRBJ2-5, with TRBD1 matching 11 bases. V was pared by 5 bases and J by 4 bases, with 3 bases of the junction left unmatched. The CDR3 totals 14 residues. In germline, CDR1 is MNHEY, CDR2 SVGAGI. The DNA of the CDR3 is TGTGCCAGCAGTCGGACAGGGGGCGTAGAGACCCAGTACTTC. The encoded protein is CASSRTGGVETQYF.

The rearrangement joins TRBV20-1 to TRBJ2-1; D is perhaps TRBD1 (5 bases). Germline values: CDR1 DFQATT, CDR2 SNEGSKA (reference sequence). The V end lost 3 bases, the J end lost 10 bases, and 13 bases lay between the germline ends. The CDR3 contains 12 residues. The CDR3 here is CSASRQNPEQFF. The CDR3 bases are TGCAGTGCTAGTCGACAGAATCCCGAGCAGTTCTTC.

The V and J genes are TRBV12-3 or TRBV12-4 and TRBJ2-5; 12 bases are a match to TRBD2. With the DNA end fitting TRBJ2-7 better, the J assignment may be wrong. The CDR3 sequence is 14 residues long. The CDR3 region is CASSGLAGPYEQYF. The CDR3 DNA follows: TGTGCCAGCAGTGGACTAGCGGGACCCTACGAGCAGTACTTC.

CDR3 nucleotides: TGTGCCAGCAGTTCTCTTTTTACGGTGAGCTCCTACGAGCAGTACTTC. It yields the protein CASSSLFTVSSYEQYF. This rearrangement joins TRBV12-3 or TRBV12-4 to TRBJ2-7; no reliable D call. The CDR3 is 16 residues long. The V end was cut by 4 bases, the J end by 0 bases, with 16 bases between.

This clonotype has just one count. V usage is TRBV29-1 and J usage is TRBJ2-2; no firm D call. The CDR3 runs 14 residues. Trimming stripped 2 bases from V and 5 bases from J, with 12 bases between. Germline V lookup: CDR1 SQVTM, CDR2 ANQGSEA. CDR3 sequence: CSVEPNWKTGELFF. Here the CDR3 DNA reads TGCAGCGTTGAACCGAACTGGAAGACCGGGGAGCTGTTTTTT.